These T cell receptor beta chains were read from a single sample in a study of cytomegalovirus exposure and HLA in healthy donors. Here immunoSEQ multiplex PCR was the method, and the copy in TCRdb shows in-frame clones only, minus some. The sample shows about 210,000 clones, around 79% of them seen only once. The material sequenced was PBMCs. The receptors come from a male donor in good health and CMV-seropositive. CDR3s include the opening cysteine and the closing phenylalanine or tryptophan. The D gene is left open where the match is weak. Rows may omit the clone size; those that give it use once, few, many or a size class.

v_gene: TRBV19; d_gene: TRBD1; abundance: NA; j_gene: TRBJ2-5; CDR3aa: CASMGTGTAQETQYF; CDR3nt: TGTGCCAGTATGGGGACCGGGACAGCCCAAGAGACCCAGTACTTC
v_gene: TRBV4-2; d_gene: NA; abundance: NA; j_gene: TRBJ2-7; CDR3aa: CASSGGSGSYEQYF; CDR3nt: TGTGCCAGCAGTGGGGGGTCCGGATCCTACGAGCAGTACTTC
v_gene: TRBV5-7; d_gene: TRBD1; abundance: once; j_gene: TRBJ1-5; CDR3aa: CASSDRGNQPQHF; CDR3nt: TGTGCCAGCAGCGACAGGGGGAATCAGCCCCAGCATTTT
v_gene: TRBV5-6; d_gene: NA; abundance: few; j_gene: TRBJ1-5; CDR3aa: CASSRGTYFKGSNQPQHF; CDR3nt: TGTGCCAGCAGCCGGGGGACCTACTTTAAGGGGAGCAATCAGCCCCAGCATTTT
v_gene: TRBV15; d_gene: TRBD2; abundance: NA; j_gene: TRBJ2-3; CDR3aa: CATSGTSKDTQYF; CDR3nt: TGTGCCACCTCCGGGACTAGCAAAGATACGCAGTATTTT
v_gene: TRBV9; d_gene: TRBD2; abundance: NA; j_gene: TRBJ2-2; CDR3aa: CASSVVLAGGTGELFF; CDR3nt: TGTGCCAGCAGCGTAGTACTAGCGGGAGGCACCGGGGAGCTGTTTTTT
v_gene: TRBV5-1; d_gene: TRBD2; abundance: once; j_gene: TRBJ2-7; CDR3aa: CASSLESGGTYEQYF; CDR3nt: TGCGCCAGCAGCTTGGAGAGCGGGGGGACCTACGAGCAGTACTTC
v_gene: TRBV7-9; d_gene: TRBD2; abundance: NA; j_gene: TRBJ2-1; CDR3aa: CASSLPTVKRENEQFF; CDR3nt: TGTGCCAGCAGCTTACCCACTGTCAAGCGGGAGAATGAGCAGTTCTTC
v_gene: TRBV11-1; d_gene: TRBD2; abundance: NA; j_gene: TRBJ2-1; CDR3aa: CASSLDQRGINEQFF; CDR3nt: TGTGCCAGCAGCTTAGACCAGCGGGGGATCAATGAGCAGTTCTTC
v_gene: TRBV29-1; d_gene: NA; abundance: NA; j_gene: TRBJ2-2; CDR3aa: CSVEQGNLAGELFF; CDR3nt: TGCAGCGTTGAACAGGGAAATTTGGCCGGGGAGCTGTTTTTT
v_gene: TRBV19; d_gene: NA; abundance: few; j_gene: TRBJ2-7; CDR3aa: CASSISGAYEQYF; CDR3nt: TGTGCCAGTAGTATTTCGGGGGCCTACGAGCAGTACTTC
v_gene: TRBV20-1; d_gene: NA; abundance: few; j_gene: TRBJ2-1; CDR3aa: CSADGKLEQFF; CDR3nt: TGCAGTGCCGACGGGAAACTTGAGCAGTTCTTC
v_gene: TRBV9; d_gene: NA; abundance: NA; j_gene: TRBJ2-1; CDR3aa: CASSSAYNEQFF; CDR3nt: TGTGCCAGCAGCTCGGCCTACAATGAGCAGTTCTTC
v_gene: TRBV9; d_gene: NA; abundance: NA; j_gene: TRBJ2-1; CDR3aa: CASSDLEGSSYNEQFF; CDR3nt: TGTGCCAGCAGCGACCTCGAAGGGAGCTCCTACAATGAGCAGTTCTTC
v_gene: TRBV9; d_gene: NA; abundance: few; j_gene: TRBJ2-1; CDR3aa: CASSPLRGRISYNEQFF; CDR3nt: TGTGCCAGCAGCCCCCTCCGGGGGAGGATCTCCTACAATGAGCAGTTCTTC
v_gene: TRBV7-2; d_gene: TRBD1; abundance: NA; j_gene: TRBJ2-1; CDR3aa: CASSFGQGVEQFF; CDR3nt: TGTGCCAGCAGCTTCGGACAGGGTGTGGAGCAGTTCTTC
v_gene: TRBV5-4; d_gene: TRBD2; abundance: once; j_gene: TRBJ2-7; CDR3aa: CASRPAAGEWAYEQYF; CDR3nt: TGTGCCAGCAGACCAGCTGCGGGGGAATGGGCCTACGAGCAGTACTTC
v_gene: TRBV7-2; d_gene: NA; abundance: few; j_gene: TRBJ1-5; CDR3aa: CASSLSGSRNQPQHF; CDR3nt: TGTGCCAGCAGCCTGTCGGGGTCTCGCAATCAGCCCCAGCATTTT
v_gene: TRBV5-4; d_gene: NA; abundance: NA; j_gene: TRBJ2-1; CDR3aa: CASSLVDEQFF; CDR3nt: TGTGCCAGCAGCTTGGTCGATGAGCAGTTCTTC
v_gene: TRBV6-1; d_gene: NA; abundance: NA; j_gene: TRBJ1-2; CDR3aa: CASKVRGGYGYTF; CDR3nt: TGTGCCAGCAAGGTTCGGGGAGGCTATGGCTACACCTTC
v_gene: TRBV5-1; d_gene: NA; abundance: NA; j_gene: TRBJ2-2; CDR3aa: CASSSVSGDTGELFF; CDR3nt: TGCGCCAGCAGCAGCGTTAGCGGAGACACCGGGGAGCTGTTTTTT
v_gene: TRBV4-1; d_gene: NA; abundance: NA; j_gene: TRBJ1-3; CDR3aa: CASSQGRTGSGNTIYF; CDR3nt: TGCGCCAGCAGCCAAGGTAGAACAGGCTCTGGAAACACCATATATTTT
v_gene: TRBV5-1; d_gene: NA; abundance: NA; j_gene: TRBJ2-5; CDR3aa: CASRLNRETQYF; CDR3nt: TGCGCCAGCAGGCTTAACCGGGAGACCCAGTACTTC
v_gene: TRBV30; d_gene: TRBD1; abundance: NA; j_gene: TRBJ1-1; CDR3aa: CAWSYTGAEAFF; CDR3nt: TGTGCCTGGAGCTACACAGGGGCTGAAGCTTTCTTT
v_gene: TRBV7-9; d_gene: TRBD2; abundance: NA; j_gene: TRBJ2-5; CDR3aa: CASSPAGVEETQYF; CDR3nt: TGTGCCAGCAGCCCGGCGGGGGTGGAGGAGACCCAGTACTTC
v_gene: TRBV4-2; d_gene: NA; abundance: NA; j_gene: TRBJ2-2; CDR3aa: CASSQDPDSTGELFF; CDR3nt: TGTGCCAGCAGCCAAGATCCTGACAGCACCGGGGAGCTGTTTTTT
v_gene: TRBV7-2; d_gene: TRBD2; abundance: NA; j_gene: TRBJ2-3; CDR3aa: CASSLRLAGSTDTQYF; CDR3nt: TGTGCCAGCAGCTTACGACTAGCGGGGAGCACAGATACGCAGTATTTT
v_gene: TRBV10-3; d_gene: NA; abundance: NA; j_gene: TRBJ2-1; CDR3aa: CAISTYSDRIGNEQFF; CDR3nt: TGTGCCATCAGTACTTATTCCGACAGAATAGGGAATGAGCAGTTCTTC
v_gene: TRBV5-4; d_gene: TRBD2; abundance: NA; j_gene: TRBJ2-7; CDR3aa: CASSSQGGSPREYF; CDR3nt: TGTGCCAGCAGCTCCCAGGGAGGGAGCCCTCGTGAGTACTTC
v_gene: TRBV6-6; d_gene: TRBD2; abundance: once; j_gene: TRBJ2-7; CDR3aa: CASRLTSGGSYEQYF; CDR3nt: TGTGCCAGCAGGCTGACTAGCGGGGGCTCCTACGAGCAGTACTTC
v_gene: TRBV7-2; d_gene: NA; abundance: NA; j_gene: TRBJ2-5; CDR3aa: CASSFLVEAPQETQYF; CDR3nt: TGTGCCAGCAGCTTTCTGGTAGAGGCCCCTCAAGAGACCCAGTACTTC
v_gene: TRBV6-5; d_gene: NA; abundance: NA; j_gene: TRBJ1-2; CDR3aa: CASSPGVSGYTF; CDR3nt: TGTGCCAGCAGCCCAGGGGTCAGTGGCTACACCTTC
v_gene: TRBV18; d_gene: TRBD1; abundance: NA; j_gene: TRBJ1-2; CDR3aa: CASSPSTGQGNYGYTF; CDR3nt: TGTGCCAGCTCACCATCCACGGGACAGGGTAACTATGGCTACACCTTC
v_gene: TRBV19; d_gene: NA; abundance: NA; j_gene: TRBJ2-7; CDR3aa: CASSAGPSYEQYF; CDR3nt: TGTGCCAGTAGCGCAGGGCCCTCCTACGAGCAGTACTTC
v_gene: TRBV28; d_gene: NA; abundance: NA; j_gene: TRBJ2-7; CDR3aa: CASSTRGYEQYF; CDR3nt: TGTGCCAGCAGTACTCGAGGGTACGAGCAGTACTTC
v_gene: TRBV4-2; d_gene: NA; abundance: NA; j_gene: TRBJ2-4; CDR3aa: CASREEGLGSQNIQYF; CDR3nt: TGTGCCAGCAGGGAGGAGGGCCTCGGTTCCCAAAACATTCAGTACTTC
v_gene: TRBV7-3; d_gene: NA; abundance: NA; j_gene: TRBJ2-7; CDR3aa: CASSSQGNSYEQYF; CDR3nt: TGTGCCAGCAGCTCCCAGGGTAACTCCTACGAGCAGTACTTC
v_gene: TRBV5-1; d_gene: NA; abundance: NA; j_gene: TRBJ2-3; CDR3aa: CASSFNVRDNTDTQYF; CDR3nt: TGCGCCAGCAGCTTTAACGTCCGGGACAACACAGATACGCAGTATTTT
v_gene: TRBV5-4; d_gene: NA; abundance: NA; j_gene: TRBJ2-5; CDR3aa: CASSLGHGKTQYF; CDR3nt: TGTGCCAGCAGCTTGGGCCACGGGAAGACCCAGTACTTC
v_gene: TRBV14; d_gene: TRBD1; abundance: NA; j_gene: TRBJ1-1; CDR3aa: CASSQMPGTVGSTEAFF; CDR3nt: TGTGCCAGCAGCCAGATGCCCGGGACAGTGGGGTCCACTGAAGCTTTCTTT
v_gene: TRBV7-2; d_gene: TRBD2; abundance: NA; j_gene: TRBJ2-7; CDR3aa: CASSLVWTSGIHEQYF; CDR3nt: TGTGCCAGCAGCTTAGTTTGGACTAGCGGGATACACGAGCAGTACTTC
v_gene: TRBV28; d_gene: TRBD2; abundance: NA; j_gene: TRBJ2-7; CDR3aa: CASSSRGLAGTNEQYF; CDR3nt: TGTGCCAGCAGTTCCAGGGGACTAGCGGGGACAAACGAGCAGTACTTC
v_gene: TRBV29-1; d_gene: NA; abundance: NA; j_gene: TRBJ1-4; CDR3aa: CSVARTSNEKLFF; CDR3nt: TGCAGCGTTGCAAGGACTTCCAATGAAAAACTGTTTTTT
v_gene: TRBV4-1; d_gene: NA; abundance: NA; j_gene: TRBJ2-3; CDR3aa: CASSPAVHDTQYF; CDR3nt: TGCGCCAGCAGCCCCGCAGTGCACGATACGCAGTATTTT
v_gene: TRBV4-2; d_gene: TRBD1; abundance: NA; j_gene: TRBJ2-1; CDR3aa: CASSLERDRGMVQFF; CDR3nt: TGTGCCAGCAGCCTCGAGCGGGACAGGGGAATGGTGCAGTTCTTC
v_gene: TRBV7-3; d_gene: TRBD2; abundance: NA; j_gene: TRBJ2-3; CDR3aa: CASSNRLAGGIDTQYF; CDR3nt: TGTGCCAGCAGCAACCGACTAGCGGGGGGGATAGATACGCAGTATTTT